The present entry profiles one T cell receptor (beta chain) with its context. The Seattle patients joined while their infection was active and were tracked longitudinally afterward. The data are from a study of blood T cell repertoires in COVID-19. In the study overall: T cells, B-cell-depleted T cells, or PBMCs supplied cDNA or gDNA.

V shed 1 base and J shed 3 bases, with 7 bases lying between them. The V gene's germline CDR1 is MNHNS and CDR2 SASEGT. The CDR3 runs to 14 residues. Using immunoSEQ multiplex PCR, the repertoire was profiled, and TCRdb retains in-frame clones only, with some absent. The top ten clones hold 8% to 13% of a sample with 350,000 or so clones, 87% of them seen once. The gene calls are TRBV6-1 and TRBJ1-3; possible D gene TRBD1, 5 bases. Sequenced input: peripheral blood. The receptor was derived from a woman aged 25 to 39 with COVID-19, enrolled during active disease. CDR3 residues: CASSEGGNGNTIYF. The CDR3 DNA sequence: TGTGCCAGCAGTGAAGGGGGCAATGGAAACACCATATATTTT.